These 26 T cell receptor beta chains were all obtained from the same sample, sequenced in a study of CD8+CD57+ T cells in acquired aplastic anemia. Genomic DNA, serving as template, underwent TCR beta VDJ and CDR3 profiling. MiXCR, run by TCRdb on the reads, gives a single entry per CDR3 protein. The sample holds around 430,000 distinct CDR3 sequences, 25% to 40% seen once. Patients included in sequencing had previously demonstrated CD8+CD57+ cell expansion by flow cytometry. What was sequenced was sorted CD4+, CD8+, or CD8+CD57+ T cells (not recorded which) from PBMCs. The receptors were gathered from a human donor with aplastic anemia.

In this sample, this clonotype turned up a few times. This chain joins TRBV20-1 and TRBJ2-3, with 10 bases that match TRBD2. This CDR3 has 15 residues. Germline V gene sequence: CDR1 DFQATT, CDR2 SNEGSKA (reference sequence). Trimming removed 4 bases from V and 7 bases from J; junction bases left unmatched: 11. The CDR3 sequence is CSATPLAGVPHTQYF. CDR3 nucleotide sequence: TGCAGTGCTACGCCCCTAGCGGGAGTACCCCATACGCAGTATTTT.

The chain has TRBV24-1 and TRBJ1-2; 10 nucleotides match TRBD1. CDR1 and CDR2 from the germline V gene are KGHDR and SFDVKD. The J segment lost 6 bases and the V segment lost 7 bases, leaving 4 bases of the junction unmatched. There are 13 residues in the CDR3. CDR3 loop: CATRGTGVDGYTF. Here the CDR3 DNA reads TGTGCCACCAGAGGGACAGGGGTGGATGGCTACACCTTC.

The V gene is TRBV18, the J gene TRBJ2-1; D is uncertain. The V and J ends lost 1 base and 10 bases respectively, with 8 bases between them. This CDR3 region has 12 residues. Germline loops: CDR1 KGHSH, CDR2 LQKENI. For the CDR3, the DNA is TGTGCCAGCTCACCACTAGGGTTCGAGCAGTTCTTC. Translation gives CASSPLGFEQFF. Looking up the rest from reference TRBV18 and TRBJ2-1 gives the full variable domain: NAGVMQNPRHLVRRRGQEARLRCSPMKGHSHVYWYRQLPEEGLKFMVYLQKENIIDESGMPKERFSAEFPKEGPSILRIQQVVRGDSAAYFCASSPLGFEQFFGPGTRLTVL.

This clonotype was recorded at least ten times. The rearrangement uses TRBV19 and TRBJ2-3; D is unresolved. The CDR3 spans 14 residues. Trimming pared 3 bases from V and 1 base from J, leaving 8 bases between. CDR1 and CDR2 from the germline V gene are LNHDA and SQIVND (reference sequence). This CDR3 reads CASSMRSGTDTQYF. The CDR3 DNA follows: TGTGCCAGTAGTATGCGCAGCGGCACAGATACGCAGTATTTT.

The genes are TRBV3-1 and TRBJ2-7; 8 bases line up with TRBD1. CDR3 length: 14 amino acids. CDR1 LGHDT and CDR2 YNNKEL come from the germline V gene (reference sequence). The V segment lost 5 bases and the J segment 5 bases; nucleotides outside the gene matches: 8. CDR3 in amino acids: CASSVPGQVHEQYF. The CDR3 DNA follows: TGTGCCAGCAGCGTCCCGGGACAGGTCCACGAGCAGTACTTC.

This clonotype turned up a few times. This chain joins TRBV29-1 and TRBJ1-4; unclear D gene. From germline, CDR1 is SQVTM and CDR2 ANQGSEA. The CDR3 is 14 residues long. V gave up 0 bases and J gave up 2 bases, with 7 bases separating them. CDR3 region: CSVEDPGTNEKLFF. The CDR3 DNA sequence: TGCAGCGTTGAAGATCCGGGGACTAATGAAAAACTGTTTTTT.

The chain employs TRBV20-1 and TRBJ2-5, with TRBD2 identical over 10 bases. This CDR3 spans 17 amino acids. Trimming removed 0 bases from V and 2 bases from J; junction bases left unmatched: 9. Germline values: CDR1 DFQATT, CDR2 SNEGSKA (reference sequence). CDR3 coding DNA: TGCAGTGCTAGAGATCTGAGGGCTAGCGGGGGACAAGAGACCCAGTACTTC. Its protein product is CSARDLRASGGQETQYF.

This clonotype was found many times. The chain uses TRBV20-1 and TRBJ1-1, with D hard to call. This CDR3 region has 11 residues. Trimming removed 3 bases from V and 5 bases from J, with 7 bases in between. Germline V CDR1 and CDR2: DFQATT, SNEGSKA (reference sequence). The chain's CDR3 is CSASQGTEAFF. The CDR3 coding sequence is TGCAGTGCTAGTCAAGGGACTGAAGCTTTCTTT.

The sample holds a few counts of this clonotype. V is TRBV7-8 and J is TRBJ2-7; 9 bases agree with TRBD2. Losses at the gene ends were 5 bases for V and 2 bases for J; bases not matched to a gene: 10. The CDR3 covers 16 residues. Germline CDR1 and CDR2: SGHVS and FQNEAQ. CDR3 nucleotides: TGTGCCAGCAGCCTACCCCTAGCGGGAACCACCTACGAGCAGTACTTC. This gives the protein CASSLPLAGTTYEQYF.

A word on this clonotype: Without the conserved terminal phenylalanine or tryptophan, this CDR3 likely stems from a read error. The gene calls are TRBV2 and TRBJ1-5, with 8 positions matching TRBD1. The trim removed 3 bases at V and 6 bases at J, leaving 4 bases unmatched. This CDR3 has 14 amino acids. Per the germline V gene, CDR1 is SNHLY and CDR2 is FYNNEI. The DNA of the CDR3 is TGTGCCAGCAGTGACAGGGGGCGCGGTCAGCCCCAGCATTCT. This gives the protein CASSDRGRGQPQHS.

In this sample, this clonotype turned up a few times. The V gene is TRBV11-2, the J gene TRBJ1-1, with D possibly being TRBD1 (5 bases). The V gene lost 4 bases and the J gene lost 5 bases, with 23 bases spanning the gap. This CDR3 has 17 residues. Germline V gene sequence: CDR1 SGHAT, CDR2 FQNNGV. CDR3: CASSSPLIRDGGTEAFF. The CDR3, as DNA: TGTGCCAGCAGCTCCCCGCTCATCCGGGACGGGGGTACTGAAGCTTTCTTT.

This sequence joins TRBV20-1 and TRBJ2-2, with D possibly TRBD1 on 5 matching bases. Deletions cut 6 bases from V and 3 bases from J, with 17 bases between. CDR3 length equals 15 residues. Germline V gene data show CDR1 as DFQATT and CDR2 as SNEGSKA (reference sequence). The CDR3 loop reads CSAPPAARDTGELFF. CDR3 bases: TGCAGTGCCCCGCCCGCGGCCAGGGACACCGGGGAGCTGTTTTTT.

The chain couples TRBV10-2 to TRBJ2-7; TRBD1 matches at 8 bases. Trimming took 6 bases from V and 3 from J; bases not matched to a gene: 13. The germline V gene encodes CDR1 WSHSY and CDR2 SAAADI. The CDR3 sequence is 16 residues long. The CDR3: CASRVMGAGGFYEQYF. CDR3 bases: TGCGCCAGCAGAGTTATGGGGGCAGGGGGCTTCTACGAGCAGTACTTC.

The rearrangement links TRBV7-2 to TRBJ2-5, with no clear D. Germline V lookup: CDR1 SGHTA, CDR2 FQGNSA. V was trimmed by 2 bases and J by 5 bases, leaving 9 bases between them. CDR3 length equals 13 residues. This CDR3 is CASSLLEWETQYF. CDR3 nucleotides: TGTGCCAGCAGCTTATTAGAGTGGGAGACCCAGTACTTC. Using reference TRBV7-2 and TRBJ2-5 for the parts outside the CDR3, the full variable domain is GAGVSQSPSNKVTEKGKDVELRCDPISGHTALYWYRQSLGQGLEFLIYFQGNSAPDKSGLPSDRFSAERTGGSVSTLTIQRTQQEDSAVYLCASSLLEWETQYFGPGTRLLVL.

The V and J genes are TRBV12-3 or TRBV12-4 and TRBJ2-5; TRBD1 agrees at 8 bases. This CDR3 has 13 residues. V shed 3 bases and J 4 bases; nucleotides not matched to a gene: 1. The CDR3, as DNA: TGTGCCAGCAGTTTCCAGGGGGCAGAGACCCAGTACTTC. Translating it yields CASSFQGAETQYF.

At least ten counts were recorded for this clonotype. The gene calls are TRBV19 and TRBJ2-3, with 7 bases that match TRBD2. From germline, CDR1 is LNHDA and CDR2 SQIVND (reference sequence). The CDR3 has 15 residues. The trim removed 3 bases at V and 4 bases at J, leaving 7 bases unmatched. The CDR3 spells CASSMVGGSPDTQYF. In nucleotides, the CDR3 is TGTGCCAGTAGTATGGTCGGCGGGAGCCCAGATACGCAGTATTTT.

With respect to this clonotype: An end of the junction does not agree with germline; a read error may underlie this. The gene calls are TRBV11-3 and TRBJ1-6, with no clear D. This CDR3 has 15 amino acids. CDR1 and CDR2 from the germline V gene are SGHNT and YENEEA. The CDR3 nucleotides read TGTGCCTGCACCACCGGGCCTGTGGGTAATTCACCCCTCCGCTTT. Its translation: CACTTGPVGNSPLRF.

A remark on this clonotype: Since a much larger clone is just one base distant, this may be a read error. This rearrangement joins TRBV13 to TRBJ2-7; 7 positions agree with TRBD2. The germline CDR1 and CDR2 sequences are PRHDT and FYEKMQ (reference sequence). The CDR3 length is 15 residues. Trimming removed 5 bases from V and 6 bases from J; junction bases left unmatched: 13. The chain's CDR3 is CASSNGALADCEQYF. In DNA form, the CDR3 reads TGTGCCAGCAGCAACGGAGCTCTAGCGGACTGCGAGCAGTACTTC. The complete variable domain, with remaining parts taken from reference TRBV13 and TRBJ2-7, reads AAGVIQSPRHLIKEKRETATLKCYPIPRHDTVYWYQQGPGQDPQFLISFYEKMQSDKGSIPDRFSAQQFSDYHSELNMSSLELGDSALYFCASSNGALADCEQYFGPGTRLTVT.

This clonotype was counted at least ten times. The chain is built from TRBV19 and TRBJ2-2; D remains unclear. V shed 4 bases and J shed 5 bases, with 14 bases lying between them. This CDR3 spans 15 amino acids. Germline V gives CDR1 LNHDA, CDR2 SQIVND (reference sequence). CDR3 coding DNA: TGTGCCAGTAGTACCAAACCTGACAATACCGGGGAGCTGTTTTTT. Protein product: CASSTKPDNTGELFF.

This clonotype was recorded at least ten times. This chain connects TRBV20-1 to TRBJ2-7; no definite D call. Trimming took off 2 bases at V and 2 bases at J, with 10 bases between the two ends. Per germline, CDR1 DFQATT and CDR2 SNEGSKA (reference sequence). The CDR3 is 13 residues long. The CDR3 loop reads CSARSESPYEQYF. DNA for the CDR3: TGCAGTGCTAGAAGTGAATCCCCCTACGAGCAGTACTTC.

The chain employs TRBV11-1 and TRBJ1-1; possibly TRBD1 for D (6 bases). Germline V gives CDR1 SGHAT, CDR2 FQDESV (reference sequence). V lost 4 bases to trimming and J lost 0 bases, with 15 bases between them. The CDR3 length is 16 residues. The chain's CDR3 is CASSYLTGTMNTEAFF. Written as DNA, the CDR3 is TGTGCCAGCAGCTATTTAACCGGGACAATGAACACTGAAGCTTTCTTT. The variable domain in full, with the rest retrieved from reference TRBV11-1 and TRBJ1-1, is EAEVAQSPRYKITEKSQAVAFWCDPISGHATLYWYRQILGQGPELLVQFQDESVVDDSQLPKDRFSAERLKGVDSTLKIQPAELGDSAMYLCASSYLTGTMNTEAFFGQGTRLTVV.

The V and J genes are TRBV7-6 and TRBJ2-1, with 7 bases aligning to TRBD1. This CDR3 comprises 16 residues. The V gene's germline CDR1 is SGHVS and CDR2 FNYEAQ. Trimming cost V 5 bases and J 6 bases; bases outside gene matches: 13. In DNA form, the CDR3 reads TGTGCCAGCAGCCCGAAACAGGGGATCGGGGCCAATGAGCAGTTCTTC. The encoded protein is CASSPKQGIGANEQFF.

This clonotype has just a few counts. A much larger clone lies a single base off, so this may be a read error. CDR3 nucleotide sequence: TGTGCCAGCAGCTTAAAGATCTCGCCCCTCCACTTT. Amino acids: CASSLKISPLHF. The V call is TRBV7-2, the J call TRBJ1-6; D uncertain. Trimming stripped 2 bases from V and 13 bases from J, with 9 bases between. The CDR3 length is 12 residues. Per germline, CDR1 SGHTA and CDR2 FQGNSA.

This clonotype was observed at least ten times. The chain employs TRBV10-3 and TRBJ2-1, with 8 bases that match TRBD2. There are 16 residues in the CDR3. Per germline, CDR1 ENHRY and CDR2 SYGVKD. The trim removed 4 bases at V and 0 bases at J, leaving 5 bases unmatched. The CDR3 here is CAISGTSRNSYNEQFF. The DNA of the CDR3 is TGTGCCATCAGTGGGACTAGCCGTAACTCCTACAATGAGCAGTTCTTC.

This clonotype was counted between two and nine times. The chain links TRBV5-1 to TRBJ2-2; D is uncertain. Trimming left V 0 bases short and J 8 bases short, with 14 bases between. CDR1 and CDR2 from the germline V gene are SGHRS and YFSETQ. CDR3 length equals 15 residues. The CDR3 region is CASSLERTSFGELFF. The CDR3 DNA reads as TGCGCCAGCAGCTTGGAACGGACGAGTTTTGGGGAGCTGTTTTTT.

The V call is TRBV7-2, the J call TRBJ1-1; the D is unclear. Germline CDR1 reads SGHTA; CDR2 reads FQGNSA. The CDR3 runs to 13 residues. V lost 1 base and J lost 1, with 4 bases in between. CDR3 residues: CASSLVWNTEAFF. The CDR3 DNA follows: TGTGCCAGCAGCTTAGTTTGGAACACTGAAGCTTTCTTT.